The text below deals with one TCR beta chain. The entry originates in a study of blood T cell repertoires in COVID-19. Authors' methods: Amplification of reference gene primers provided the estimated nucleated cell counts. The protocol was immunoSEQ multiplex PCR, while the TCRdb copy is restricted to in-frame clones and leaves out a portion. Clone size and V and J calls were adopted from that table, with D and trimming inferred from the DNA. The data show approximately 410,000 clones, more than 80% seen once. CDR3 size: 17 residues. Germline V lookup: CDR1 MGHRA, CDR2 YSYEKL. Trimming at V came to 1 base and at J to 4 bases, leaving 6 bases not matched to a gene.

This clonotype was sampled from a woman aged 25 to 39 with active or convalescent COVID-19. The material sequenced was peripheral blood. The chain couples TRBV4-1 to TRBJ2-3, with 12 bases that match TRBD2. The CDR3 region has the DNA TGCGCCAGCAGCCAAGGGGCTAGCGGGGGGGCGGCAGATACGCAGTATTTT. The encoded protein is CASSQGASGGAADTQYF.